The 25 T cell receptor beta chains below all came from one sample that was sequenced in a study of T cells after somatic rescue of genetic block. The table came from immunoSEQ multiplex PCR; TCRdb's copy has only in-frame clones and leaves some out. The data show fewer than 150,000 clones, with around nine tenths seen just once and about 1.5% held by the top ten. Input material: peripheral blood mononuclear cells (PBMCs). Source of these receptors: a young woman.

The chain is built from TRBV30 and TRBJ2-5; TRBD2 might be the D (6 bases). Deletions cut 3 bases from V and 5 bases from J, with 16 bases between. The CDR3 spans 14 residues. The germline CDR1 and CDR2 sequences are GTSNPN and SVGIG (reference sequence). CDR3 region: CAWRKILAGETQYF. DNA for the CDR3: TGTGCCTGGAGAAAGATACTAGCTGGTGAGACCCAGTACTTC. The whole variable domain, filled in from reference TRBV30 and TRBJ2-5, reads SQTIHQWPATLVQPVGSPLSLECTVEGTSNPNLYWYRQAAGRGLQLLFYSVGIGQISSEVPQNLSASRPQDRQFILSSKKLLLSDSGFYLCAWRKILAGETQYFGPGTRLLVL.

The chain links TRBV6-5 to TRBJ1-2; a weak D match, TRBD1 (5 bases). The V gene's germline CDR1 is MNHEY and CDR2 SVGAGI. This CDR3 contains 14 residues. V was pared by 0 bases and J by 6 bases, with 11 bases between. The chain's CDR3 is CASSYSVGVDGYTF. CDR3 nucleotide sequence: TGTGCCAGCAGTTACTCGGTAGGGGTGGATGGCTACACCTTC.

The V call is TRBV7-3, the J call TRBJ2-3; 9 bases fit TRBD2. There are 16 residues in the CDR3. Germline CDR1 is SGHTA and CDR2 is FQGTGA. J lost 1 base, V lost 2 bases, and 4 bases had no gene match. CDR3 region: CASSLGSGGRTDTQYF. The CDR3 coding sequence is TGTGCCAGCAGCTTAGGTAGCGGGGGTCGCACAGATACGCAGTATTTT. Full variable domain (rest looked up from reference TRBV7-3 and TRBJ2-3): GAGVSQTPSNKVTEKGKYVELRCDPISGHTALYWYRQSLGQGPEFLIYFQGTGAADDSGLPNDRFFAVRPEGSVSTLKIQRTERGDSAVYLCASSLGSGGRTDTQYFGPGTRLTVL.

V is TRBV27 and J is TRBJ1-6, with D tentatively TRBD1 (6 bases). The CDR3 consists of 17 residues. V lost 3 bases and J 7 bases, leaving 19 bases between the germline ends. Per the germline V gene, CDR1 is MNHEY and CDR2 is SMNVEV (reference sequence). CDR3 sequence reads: CASSLTGGEYGNSPLHF. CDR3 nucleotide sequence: TGTGCCAGCAGTTTGACGGGGGGCGAGTACGGAAATTCACCCCTCCACTTT.

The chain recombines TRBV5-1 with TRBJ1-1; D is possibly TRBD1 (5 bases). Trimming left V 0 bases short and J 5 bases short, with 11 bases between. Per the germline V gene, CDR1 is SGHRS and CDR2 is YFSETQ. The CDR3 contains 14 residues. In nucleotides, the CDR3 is TGCGCCAGCAGCTTGGAGCCGGAGGGGACTGAAGCTTTCTTT. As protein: CASSLEPEGTEAFF.

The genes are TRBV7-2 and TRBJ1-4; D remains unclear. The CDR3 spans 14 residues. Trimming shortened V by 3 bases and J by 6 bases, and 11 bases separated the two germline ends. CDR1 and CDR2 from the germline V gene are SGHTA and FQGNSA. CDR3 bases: TGTGCCAGCAGCTTTATTCCCCAGGATGAAAAACTGTTTTTT. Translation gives CASSFIPQDEKLFF. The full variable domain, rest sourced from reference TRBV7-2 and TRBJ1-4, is GAGVSQSPSNKVTEKGKDVELRCDPISGHTALYWYRQSLGQGLEFLIYFQGNSAPDKSGLPSDRFSAERTGGSVSTLTIQRTQQEDSAVYLCASSFIPQDEKLFFGSGTQLSVL.

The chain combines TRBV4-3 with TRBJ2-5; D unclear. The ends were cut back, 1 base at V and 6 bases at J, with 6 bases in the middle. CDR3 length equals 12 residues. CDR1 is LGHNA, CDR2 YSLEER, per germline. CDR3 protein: CASSQGKQTQYF. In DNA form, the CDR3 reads TGCGCCAGCAGCCAAGGGAAACAGACCCAGTACTTC.

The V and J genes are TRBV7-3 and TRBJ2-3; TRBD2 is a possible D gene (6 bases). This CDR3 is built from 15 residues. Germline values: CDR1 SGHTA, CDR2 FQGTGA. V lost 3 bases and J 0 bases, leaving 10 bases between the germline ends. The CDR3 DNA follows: TGTGCCAGCAGCTTTAGCGGCCTGAGCACAGATACGCAGTATTTT. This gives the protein CASSFSGLSTDTQYF.

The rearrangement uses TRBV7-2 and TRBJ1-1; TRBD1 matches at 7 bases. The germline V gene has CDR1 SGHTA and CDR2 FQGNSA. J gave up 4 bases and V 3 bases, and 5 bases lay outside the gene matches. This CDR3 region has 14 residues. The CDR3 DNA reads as TGTGCCAGCAGCTTCTCGACAGGGTTCACTGAAGCTTTCTTT. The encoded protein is CASSFSTGFTEAFF.

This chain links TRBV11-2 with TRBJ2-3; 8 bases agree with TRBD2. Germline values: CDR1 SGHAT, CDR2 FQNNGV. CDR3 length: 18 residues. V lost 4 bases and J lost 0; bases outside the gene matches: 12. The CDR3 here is CASSSLKWGLGSTDTQYF. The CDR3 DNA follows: TGTGCCAGCAGCTCCCTAAAGTGGGGACTAGGGAGCACAGATACGCAGTATTTT.

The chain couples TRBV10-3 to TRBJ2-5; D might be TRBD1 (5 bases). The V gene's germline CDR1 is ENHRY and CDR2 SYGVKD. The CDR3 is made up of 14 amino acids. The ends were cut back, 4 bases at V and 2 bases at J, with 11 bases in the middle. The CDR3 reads CAISALQGQETQYF. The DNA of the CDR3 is TGTGCCATCAGTGCCCTCCAGGGACAAGAGACCCAGTACTTC.

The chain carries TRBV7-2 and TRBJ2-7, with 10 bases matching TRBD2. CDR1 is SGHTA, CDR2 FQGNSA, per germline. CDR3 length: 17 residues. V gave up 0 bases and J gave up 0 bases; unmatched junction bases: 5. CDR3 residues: CASSLATSGLISYEQYF. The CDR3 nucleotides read TGTGCCAGCAGCTTAGCGACTAGCGGGCTCATCTCCTACGAGCAGTACTTC.

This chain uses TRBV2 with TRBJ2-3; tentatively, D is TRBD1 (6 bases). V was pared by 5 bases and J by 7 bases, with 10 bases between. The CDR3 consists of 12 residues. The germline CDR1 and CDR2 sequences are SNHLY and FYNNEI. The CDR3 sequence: CASSPGAHTQYF. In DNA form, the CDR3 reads TGTGCCAGCAGTCCAGGGGCACATACGCAGTATTTT.

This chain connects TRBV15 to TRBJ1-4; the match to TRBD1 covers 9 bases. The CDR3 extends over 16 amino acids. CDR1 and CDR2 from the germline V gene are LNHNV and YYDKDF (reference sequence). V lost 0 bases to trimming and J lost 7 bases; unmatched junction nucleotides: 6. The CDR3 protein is CATSRDLVTGGEKLFF. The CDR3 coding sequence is TGTGCCACCAGCAGAGATCTGGTGACAGGGGGTGAAAAACTGTTTTTT.

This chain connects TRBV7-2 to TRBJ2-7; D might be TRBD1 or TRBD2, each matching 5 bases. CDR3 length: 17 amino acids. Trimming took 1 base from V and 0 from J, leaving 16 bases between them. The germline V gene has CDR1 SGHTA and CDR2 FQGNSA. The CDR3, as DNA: TGTGCCAGCAGCTTAGGTGGGGCGGGCAGCACCTCCTACGAGCAGTACTTC. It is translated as CASSLGGAGSTSYEQYF. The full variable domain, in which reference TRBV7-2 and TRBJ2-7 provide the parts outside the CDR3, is GAGVSQSPSNKVTEKGKDVELRCDPISGHTALYWYRQSLGQGLEFLIYFQGNSAPDKSGLPSDRFSAERTGGSVSTLTIQRTQQEDSAVYLCASSLGGAGSTSYEQYFGPGTRLTVT.

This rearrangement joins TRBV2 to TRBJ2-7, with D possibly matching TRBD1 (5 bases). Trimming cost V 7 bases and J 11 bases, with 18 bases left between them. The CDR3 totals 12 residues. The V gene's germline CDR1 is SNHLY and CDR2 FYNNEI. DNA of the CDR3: TGTGCCAGCACCGAAGGTCAGGGATTGAAGTACTTC. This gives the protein CASTEGQGLKYF.

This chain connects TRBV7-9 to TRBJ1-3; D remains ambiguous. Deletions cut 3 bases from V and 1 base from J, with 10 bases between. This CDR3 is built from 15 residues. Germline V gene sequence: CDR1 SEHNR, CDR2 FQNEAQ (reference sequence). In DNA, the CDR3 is TGTGCCAGCAGCTTTAGCCGGATATCTGGAAACACCATATATTTT. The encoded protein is CASSFSRISGNTIYF. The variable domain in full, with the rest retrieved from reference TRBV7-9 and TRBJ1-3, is DTGVSQNPRHKITKRGQNVTFRCDPISEHNRLYWYRQTLGQGPEFLTYFQNEAQLEKSRLLSDRFSAERPKGSFSTLEIQRTEQGDSAMYLCASSFSRISGNTIYFGEGSWLTVV.

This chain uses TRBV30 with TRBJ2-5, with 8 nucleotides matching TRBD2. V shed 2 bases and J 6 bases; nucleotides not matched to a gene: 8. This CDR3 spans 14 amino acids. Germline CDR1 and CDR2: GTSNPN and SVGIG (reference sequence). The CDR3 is CAWSIGGGIKTQYF. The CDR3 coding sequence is TGTGCCTGGAGTATCGGGGGGGGCATAAAGACCCAGTACTTC.

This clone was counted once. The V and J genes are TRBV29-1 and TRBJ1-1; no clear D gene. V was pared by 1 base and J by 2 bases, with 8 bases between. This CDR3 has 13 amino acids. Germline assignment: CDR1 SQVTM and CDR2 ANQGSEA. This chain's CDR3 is CSVEGLFNTEAFF. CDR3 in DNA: TGCAGCGTTGAAGGGTTGTTTAACACTGAAGCTTTCTTT. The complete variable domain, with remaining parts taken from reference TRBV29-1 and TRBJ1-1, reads SAVISQKPSRDICQRGTSLTIQCQVDSQVTMMFWYRQQPGQSLTLIATANQGSEATYESGFVIDKFPISRPNLTFSTLTVSNMSPEDSSIYLCSVEGLFNTEAFFGQGTRLTVV.

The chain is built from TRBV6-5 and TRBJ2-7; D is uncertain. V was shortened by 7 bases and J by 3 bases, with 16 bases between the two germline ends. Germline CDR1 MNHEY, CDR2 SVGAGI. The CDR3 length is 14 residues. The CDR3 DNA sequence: TGTGCCAGCATGGCGCAAACTGGGATCTACGAGCAGTACTTC. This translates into CASMAQTGIYEQYF.

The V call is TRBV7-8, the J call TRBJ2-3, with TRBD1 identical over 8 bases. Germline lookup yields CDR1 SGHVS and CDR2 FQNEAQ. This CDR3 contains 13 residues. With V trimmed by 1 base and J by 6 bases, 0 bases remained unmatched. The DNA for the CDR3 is TGTGCCAGCAGCTTAGACAGGGGGGATACGCAGTATTTT. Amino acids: CASSLDRGDTQYF.

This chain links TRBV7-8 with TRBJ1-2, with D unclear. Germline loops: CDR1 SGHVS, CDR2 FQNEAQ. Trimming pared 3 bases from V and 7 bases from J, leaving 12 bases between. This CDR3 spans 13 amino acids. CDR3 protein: CASSLSFRRGYTF. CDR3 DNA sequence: TGTGCCAGCAGCTTGTCTTTTCGGCGTGGCTACACCTTC. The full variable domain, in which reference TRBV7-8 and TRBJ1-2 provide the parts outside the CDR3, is GAGVSQSPRYKVAKRGQDVALRCDPISGHVSLFWYQQALGQGPEFLTYFQNEAQLDKSGLPSDRFFAERPEGSVSTLKIQRTQQEDSAVYLCASSLSFRRGYTFGSGTRLTVV.

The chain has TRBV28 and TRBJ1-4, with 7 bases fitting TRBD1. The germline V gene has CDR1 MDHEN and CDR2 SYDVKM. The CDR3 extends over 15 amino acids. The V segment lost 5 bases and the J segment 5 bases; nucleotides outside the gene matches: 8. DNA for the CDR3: TGTGCCAGCAGTCAATACAGGGGTCCGAATGAAAAACTGTTTTTT. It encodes CASSQYRGPNEKLFF.

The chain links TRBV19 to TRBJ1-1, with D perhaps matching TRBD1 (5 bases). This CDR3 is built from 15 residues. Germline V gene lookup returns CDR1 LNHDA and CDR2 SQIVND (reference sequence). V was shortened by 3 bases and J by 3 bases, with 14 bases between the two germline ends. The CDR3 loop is CASSIEGLRDTEAFF. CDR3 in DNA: TGTGCCAGTAGTATTGAGGGCCTCAGGGACACTGAAGCTTTCTTT. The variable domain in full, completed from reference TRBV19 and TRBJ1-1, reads DGGITQSPKYLFRKEGQNVTLSCEQNLNHDAMYWYRQDPGQGLRLIYYSQIVNDFQKGDIAEGYSVSREKKESFPLTVTSAQKNPTAFYLCASSIEGLRDTEAFFGQGTRLTVV.

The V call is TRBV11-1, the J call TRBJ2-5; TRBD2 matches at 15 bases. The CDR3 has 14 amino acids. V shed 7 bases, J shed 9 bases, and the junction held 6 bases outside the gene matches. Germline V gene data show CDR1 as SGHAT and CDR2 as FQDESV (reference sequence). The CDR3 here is CASTPGTSGGPQYF. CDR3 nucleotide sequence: TGTGCCAGCACCCCGGGGACTAGCGGGGGGCCCCAGTACTTC.